The 12 T cell receptor beta chains below all came from one sample that was sequenced in a study of TIL therapy for anti-PD-1-resistant metastatic lung cancer (dated by TCRdb to 2020 to 2023). TCR beta CDR3 regions were amplified from genomic DNA by bias-controlled multiplex PCR with the immunoSEQ v3 hsTCRB kit. As stored in TCRdb, this immuneACCESS dataset retains in-frame rearrangements with V and J assigned. A fraction of the clones does not appear; measured against another copy, unresolved V genes explain less than half of the discrepancy, and the remainder lacks a known reason. This sample lists 50,000 to 70,000 clones; roughly four fifths were detected once. The top ten hold 2.9% of the sample. The time point label, as the study defines it: pre-treatment sample, taken before nivolumab and TIL therapy. The source material was blood, sampled at baseline. These TCRs come from a person aged 25 to 80 with non-small cell lung cancer.

The CDR3, as DNA: TGCGCCAGCAGCTTGGCAAGACAGGGGGGCATGAGGCAGTACTTC. Its protein is CASSLARQGGMRQYF. This chain joins TRBV5-1 and TRBJ2-7; 9 nucleotides align to TRBD1. Unmatched junction bases numbered 10, after V lost 0 bases and J lost 9 bases. Per the germline V gene, CDR1 is SGHRS and CDR2 is YFSETQ. CDR3 length equals 15 residues.

This clone showed up just a few times. The chain has TRBV21-1 and TRBJ1-1; the D call of TRBD1 is as the table states it, not checked on the DNA. TRBV21-1 is deemed a pseudogene. CDR3 length: 16 residues. This chain's CDR3 is CASSKLDRYMNTEAFF. CDR3 nucleotides: TGTGCCAGCAGCAAACTAGACAGATACATGAACACTGAAGCTTTCTTT.

This chain links TRBV29-1 with TRBJ2-3; D possibly matches TRBD1 or TRBD2 (5 bases each). The germline gives CDR1 SQVTM, CDR2 ANQGSEA. The CDR3 contains 13 residues. The CDR3 nucleotides read TGCAGTGGAGGATGGGGGTTCACAGATACGCAGTATTTT. Protein product: CSGGWGFTDTQYF.

J is TRBJ2-7 and V is TRBV10-1, with unresolved D. There are 15 residues in the CDR3. Germline CDR1 WNHNN, CDR2 SYGVQD (reference sequence). The germline V and J ends were trimmed by 5 bases and 2 bases, with 16 bases remaining between them. The CDR3 nucleotides read TGCGCCAGCAGTTGGACGTCAGAATTTCCCTACGAGCAGTACTTC. Translation: CASSWTSEFPYEQYF.

The table lists this clone with a few counts. The V and J genes are TRBV10-3 and TRBJ2-2, with D unclear. V dropped 8 bases and J dropped 0 bases, with 16 bases sitting between them. The CDR3 consists of 16 residues. Germline-derived CDR1 and CDR2 are ENHRY and SYGVKD. In nucleotides, the CDR3 is TGTGCCATCTCCGATAGTTTTATCGCGAACACCGGGGAGCTGTTTTTT. This translates into CAISDSFIANTGELFF.

This clone was detected only once. This rearrangement joins TRBV5-1 to TRBJ2-1; D not resolved. Deletions cut 4 bases from V and 4 bases from J, with 15 bases between. This CDR3 is 15 amino acids long. CDR1 is SGHRS, CDR2 YFSETQ, per germline. The CDR3 DNA follows: TGCGCCAGCAGCCGTGGGCAAGGCGGATACAATGAGCAGTTCTTC. Its translation is CASSRGQGGYNEQFF. Filled out from reference TRBV5-1 and TRBJ2-1, the complete variable domain reads KAGVTQTPRYLIKTRGQQVTLSCSPISGHRSVSWYQQTPGQGLQFLFEYFSETQRNKGNFPGRFSGRQFSNSRSEMNVSTLELGDSALYLCASSRGQGGYNEQFFGPGTRLTVL.

The rearrangement joins TRBV27 to TRBJ1-5; D not resolved. Trimming removed 8 bases from V and 1 base from J, with 9 bases in between. CDR1 and CDR2 from the germline V gene are MNHEY and SMNVEV (reference sequence). This CDR3 is built from 13 residues. The CDR3 DNA reads TGTGCCAGCGGAGAGGGCAGCAATCAGCCCCAGCATTTT. Translating it yields CASGEGSNQPQHF.

The chain couples TRBV15 to TRBJ2-7; perhaps D is TRBD1 or TRBD2 (5 bases each). This CDR3 has 14 amino acids. With 0 bases removed from V and 2 bases from J, the gap between germline ends came to 8 bases. Looked up from germline, CDR1 is LNHNV and CDR2 is YYDKDF (reference sequence). CDR3 coding DNA: TGTGCCACCAGCAGAGATGGGGGTACCTACGAGCAGTACTTC. Residues: CATSRDGGTYEQYF.

V is TRBV6-5 and J is TRBJ2-6, with D perhaps assigned TRBD1 or TRBD2 (5 bases each). Per the germline V gene, CDR1 is MNHEY and CDR2 is SVGAGI. Trimming cost V 7 bases and J 2 bases, with 9 bases left between them. The CDR3 runs 14 residues. The CDR3 region has the DNA TGTGCCAGCACCAGGGACCCTGGGGCCAACGTCCTGACTTTC. Residues: CASTRDPGANVLTF.

The rearrangement joins TRBV2 to TRBJ2-7, with D uncertain. Germline-derived CDR1 and CDR2 are SNHLY and FYNNEI. There are 12 residues in the CDR3. The V end was cut by 5 bases, the J end by 4 bases, with 9 bases between. The DNA of the CDR3 is TGTGCCAGCAGTCCGACCGCGTACGAGCAGTACTTC. Amino acids: CASSPTAYEQYF.

This chain joins TRBV3-1 (or the pseudogene TRBV3-2) and TRBJ1-2; D remains unclear. The germline gives CDR1 LGHDT, CDR2 YNNKEL (reference sequence). The CDR3 extends over 16 amino acids. The V end lost 0 bases, the J end lost 6 bases, and 17 bases lay between the germline ends. CDR3 sequence reads: CASSQEIRRAGDGYTF. CDR3 nucleotides: TGTGCCAGCAGCCAAGAAATAAGAAGGGCTGGGGATGGCTACACCTTC.

The chain combines TRBV27 with TRBJ1-4; TRBD1 might be the D (6 bases). Germline CDR1 reads MNHEY; CDR2 reads SMNVEV (reference sequence). Between the trimmed V and J ends, which lost 1 base and 4 bases, there was a span of 10 bases. This CDR3 is 15 amino acids long. CDR3 sequence reads: CASSLWGAGNEKLFF. The DNA for the CDR3 is TGTGCCAGCAGTTTATGGGGGGCAGGTAATGAAAAACTGTTTTTT.